Below, one T cell receptor (beta chain) is given with its context. The data were obtained in a study of shared clonotypes between healthy human individuals. Produced via immunoSEQ multiplex PCR; TCRdb's table is partial and in-frame only. Found here are some 2.4 million clones, over 85% of them singletons; the top ten hold approximately 0.35%. The germline gives CDR1 SGHAT, CDR2 FQNNGV. The CDR3 covers 14 residues. The germline V and J ends were trimmed by 4 bases and 8 bases, with 14 bases remaining between them. The TCR comes from a man younger than 35 in good health. Some clones in this sample may be carry-over from other donors' samples. Material: naive CD4+ T cells from PBMCs. As to subset: CD45RA+ positively selected. V usage is TRBV11-2 and J usage is TRBJ1-4; D may be TRBD1 (5 bases). This CDR3 reads CASSYRQGEEKLFF. DNA for the CDR3: TGTGCCAGCAGCTATCGGCAGGGTGAGGAAAAACTGTTTTTT. Full variable domain (missing parts from reference TRBV11-2 and TRBJ1-4): EAGVAQSPRYKIIEKRQSVAFWCNPISGHATLYWYQQILGQGPKLLIQFQNNGVVDDSQLPKDRFSAERLKGVDSTLKIQPAKLEDSAVYLCASSYRQGEEKLFFGSGTQLSVL.